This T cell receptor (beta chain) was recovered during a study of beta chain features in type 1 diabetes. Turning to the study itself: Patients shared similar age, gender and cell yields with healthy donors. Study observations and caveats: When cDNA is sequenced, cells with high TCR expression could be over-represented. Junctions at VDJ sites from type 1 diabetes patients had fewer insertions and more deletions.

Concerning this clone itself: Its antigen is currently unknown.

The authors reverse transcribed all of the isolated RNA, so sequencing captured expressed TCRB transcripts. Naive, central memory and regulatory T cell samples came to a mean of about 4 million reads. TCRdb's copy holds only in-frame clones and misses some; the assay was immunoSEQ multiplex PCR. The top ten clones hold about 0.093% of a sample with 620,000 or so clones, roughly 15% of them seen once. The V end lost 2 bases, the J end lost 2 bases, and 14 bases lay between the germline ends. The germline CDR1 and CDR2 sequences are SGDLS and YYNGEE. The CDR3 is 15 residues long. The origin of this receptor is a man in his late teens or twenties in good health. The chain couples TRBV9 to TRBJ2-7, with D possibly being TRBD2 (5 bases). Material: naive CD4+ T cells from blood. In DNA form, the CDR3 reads TGTGCCAGCAGCGTCTCAGCGGACGGGCCCTACGAGCAGTACTTC. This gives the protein CASSVSADGPYEQYF.